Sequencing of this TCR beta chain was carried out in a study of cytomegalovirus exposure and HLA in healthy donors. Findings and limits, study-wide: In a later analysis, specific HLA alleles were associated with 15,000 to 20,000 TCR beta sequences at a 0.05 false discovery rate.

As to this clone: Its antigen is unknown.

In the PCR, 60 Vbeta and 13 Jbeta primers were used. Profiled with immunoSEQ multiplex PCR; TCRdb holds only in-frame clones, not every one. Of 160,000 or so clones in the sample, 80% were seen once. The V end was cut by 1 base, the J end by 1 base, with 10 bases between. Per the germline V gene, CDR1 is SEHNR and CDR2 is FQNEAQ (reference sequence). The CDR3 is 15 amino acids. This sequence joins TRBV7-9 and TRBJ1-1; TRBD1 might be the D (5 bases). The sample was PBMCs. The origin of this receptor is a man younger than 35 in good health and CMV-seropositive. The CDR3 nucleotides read TGTGCCAGCAGCTTAGTACAGGCCCAGAACACTGAAGCTTTCTTT. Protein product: CASSLVQAQNTEAFF.